The 4 T cell receptor beta chains presented below share a single source sample, sequenced in a study of blood T cell repertoires in COVID-19. Profiled with immunoSEQ multiplex PCR; TCRdb holds only in-frame clones, not every one. The repertoire holds over 80,000 clones, with 75% to 85% as singletons. Sequences were obtained from peripheral blood. The receptors here all came from a woman in her sixties or seventies with acute or convalescent COVID-19.

The chain is built from TRBV7-9 and TRBJ1-1, with 9 bases identical to TRBD1. The CDR3 contains 14 residues. V lost 1 base, J lost 10 bases, and 7 bases stayed unmatched. Germline CDR1 and CDR2: SEHNR and FQNEAQ (reference sequence). The CDR3: CASSLGGQGMLAFF. The DNA for the CDR3 is TGTGCCAGCAGCTTAGGCGGACAGGGGATGTTAGCTTTCTTT.

This clone has only a few counts. V is TRBV5-4 and J is TRBJ2-1, with D possibly being TRBD2 (6 bases). Germline CDR1 and CDR2: SGHNT and YYREEE (reference sequence). This CDR3 is built from 13 residues. V shed 0 bases and J shed 7 bases, with 8 bases lying between them. The CDR3 DNA follows: TGTGCCAGCAGCTTGGCCGGAGGGAATGAGCAGTTCTTC. Translating gives CASSLAGGNEQFF.

This chain's CDR3 is CASSKRGTGGMSNQPQHF. CDR3 nucleotides: TGTGCCAGCAGCAAAAGGGGCACGGGAGGTATGAGCAATCAGCCCCAGCATTTT. The rearrangement uses TRBV21-1 and TRBJ1-5. TRBV21-1 is annotated as a pseudogene. The CDR3 is 18 residues long.

CDR3 nucleotide sequence: TGTGCCAGCAGTTTACAGGGCGACTATGGCTACACCTTC. This encodes CASSLQGDYGYTF. The chain employs TRBV6-6 and TRBJ1-2, with D possibly being TRBD1 (6 bases). Deletions cut 4 bases from V and 3 bases from J, with 9 bases between. This CDR3 comprises 13 residues. CDR1 and CDR2 from the germline V gene are MNHNY and SVGAGI (reference sequence).